Below, 8 T cell receptor beta chains from the same sample are listed, as sequenced in a study of blood T cells in healthy people across ages. Sample-barcoded 5' priming and a J-beta primer mix drove a second PCR of 7 to 11 cycles. Via MiXCR, TCRdb re-called the 5' RACE reads, giving one row per CDR3 protein. The data hold 1.5 million to 2 million distinct CDR3 sequences, with around half observed a single time. Sequencing was performed on blood. The receptors come from a woman between 40 and 55 years old in good health.

This clonotype was observed a few times. In DNA, the CDR3 is TGCAGTGCTAGAGGTAGCGCACTAGCGGGGGGTTACGAGCAGTACTTC. Protein sequence: CSARGSALAGGYEQYF. The gene calls are TRBV20-1 and TRBJ2-5; 12 bases align to TRBD2. The tail of the sequence fits TRBJ2-7 better, so the J call may be wrong. Germline CDR1 is DFQATT and CDR2 is SNEGSKA (reference sequence). The length of the CDR3 is 16 residues.

Regarding this clonotype: A junction end diverges from the germline sequence, so it may reflect a read error. The V call is TRBV5-6, the J call TRBJ2-1; TRBD1 or TRBD2 may be the D gene (5 bases each). Germline V gene sequence: CDR1 SGHDT, CDR2 YYEEEE. This CDR3 spans 13 amino acids. CDR3 DNA sequence: TGTGTCAGCAGCACCGGGACGTACAATGAGCAGTTCTTC. It encodes CVSSTGTYNEQFF.

V and J are TRBV6-5 and TRBJ2-7; TRBD2 aligns across 10 bases. The last part of the DNA fits TRBJ2-5 better; the J call may be wrong. The germline gives CDR1 MNHEY, CDR2 SVGAGI. The CDR3 loop spans 16 amino acids. CDR3 sequence reads: CASSSLLAGKKETQYF. The DNA for the CDR3 is TGTGCCAGCAGTTCCTTACTAGCGGGGAAAAAAGAGACCCAGTACTTC.

This chain connects TRBV9 to TRBJ2-3, with no clear D. V was pared by 0 bases and J by 0 bases, with 8 bases between. The germline V gene encodes CDR1 SGDLS and CDR2 YYNGEE. There are 15 residues in the CDR3. As DNA, the CDR3 is TGTGCCAGCAGCGTAGCTCCGGCAAGCACAGATACGCAGTATTTT. It yields the protein CASSVAPASTDTQYF. The whole variable domain, filled in from reference TRBV9 and TRBJ2-3, reads DSGVTQTPKHLITATGQRVTLRCSPRSGDLSVYWYQQSLDQGLQFLIQYYNGEERAKGNILERFSAQQFPDLHSELNLSSLELGDSALYFCASSVAPASTDTQYFGPGTRLTVL.

The chain links TRBV11-2 to TRBJ2-3; possibly TRBD2 for D (5 bases). This CDR3 contains 15 residues. Germline V gene data show CDR1 as SGHAT and CDR2 as FQNNGV. Trimming took 4 bases from V and 0 from J, leaving 11 bases between them. CDR3 region: CASSSLRTSTDTQYF. DNA for the CDR3: TGTGCCAGCAGCTCCCTTCGGACTAGCACAGATACGCAGTATTTT.

The chain joins TRBV18 to TRBJ2-5, with 12 bases aligning to TRBD1. Germline V gives CDR1 KGHSH, CDR2 LQKENI. The CDR3 sequence is 18 residues long. The J segment lost 0 bases and the V segment lost 2 bases, leaving 7 bases of the junction unmatched. The CDR3: CASSPLGQGALYQETQYF. The CDR3 DNA follows: TGTGCCAGCTCACCATTGGGACAGGGGGCTCTATACCAAGAGACCCAGTACTTC.

This clonotype has only a few counts. J is TRBJ2-5 and V is TRBV3-1; no firm D call. Germline CDR1 LGHDT, CDR2 YNNKEL (reference sequence). This CDR3 is 14 amino acids long. Between the trimmed V and J ends, which lost 4 bases and 4 bases, there was a span of 13 bases. The CDR3 coding sequence is TGTGCCAGCAGCCGCATTAGGTCGGGAGAGACCCAGTACTTC. As protein: CASSRIRSGETQYF.

The chain carries TRBV28 and TRBJ2-1, with a possible D match to TRBD2 (7 bases). The V gene lost 1 base and the J gene lost 3 bases, with 13 bases spanning the gap. The germline V gene has CDR1 MDHEN and CDR2 SYDVKM. CDR3 length: 16 residues. The CDR3 nucleotides are TGTGCCAGCAGTTTATCAGCGCGGGGGCTCTACAATGAGCAGTTCTTC. This sequence encodes CASSLSARGLYNEQFF.